The 23 T cell receptor beta chains in this list originate from one sample, sequenced in a study of cytomegalovirus exposure and HLA in healthy donors. PCR employed 60 Vbeta and 13 Jbeta primers. Assay used: immunoSEQ multiplex PCR; TCRdb lists only in-frame clones, some missing. The sample contains approximately 280,000 clones, 86% of which appear only once. Sequenced sample: PBMCs. These receptors came from a man aged 35-49 years in good health and CMV-seropositive.

This chain links TRBV6-1 with TRBJ2-3; D call uncertain. V was shortened by 3 bases and J by 2 bases, with 6 bases between the two germline ends. Germline V gene lookup returns CDR1 MNHNS and CDR2 SASEGT. There are 13 residues in the CDR3. DNA of the CDR3: TGTGCCAGCAGTGACCCTAACACAGATACGCAGTATTTT. Protein product: CASSDPNTDTQYF.

The genes are TRBV2 and TRBJ2-1; 11 bases fit TRBD2. Unmatched junction bases numbered 11, after V lost 4 bases and J lost 0 bases. Germline V gene sequence: CDR1 SNHLY, CDR2 FYNNEI. The CDR3 has 19 amino acids. The CDR3 nucleotides read TGTGCCAGCAGTGCGACCGGGACTAGCGGTCTCAGCTCCTACAATGAGCAGTTCTTC. Its translation is CASSATGTSGLSSYNEQFF. Based on the CDR3 plus reference TRBV2 and TRBJ2-1, the full variable domain is EPEVTQTPSHQVTQMGQEVILRCVPISNHLYFYWYRQILGQKVEFLVSFYNNEISEKSEIFDDQFSVERPDGSNFTLKIRSTKLEDSAMYFCASSATGTSGLSSYNEQFFGPGTRLTVL.

The DNA of the CDR3 is TGTGCCAGCAGCCTACTACTGACAGGGGGCAATGGCTACACCTTC. Its protein product is CASSLLLTGGNGYTF. The chain uses TRBV5-5 and TRBJ1-2; 10 nucleotides agree with TRBD1. Germline-derived CDR1 and CDR2 are SGHKS and YYEKEE (reference sequence). Trimming cost V 4 bases and J 6 bases; bases outside gene matches: 9. The CDR3 length is 15 residues. Looking up the rest from reference TRBV5-5 and TRBJ1-2 gives the full variable domain: DAGVTQSPTHLIKTRGQQVTLRCSPISGHKSVSWYQQVLGQGPQFIFQYYEKEERGRGNFPDRFSARQFPNYSSELNVNALLLGDSALYLCASSLLLTGGNGYTFGSGTRLTVV.

This chain links TRBV7-8 with TRBJ2-3; 8 nucleotides align to TRBD2. The ends lost 3 bases at V and 4 bases at J; junction bases unmatched: 6. Germline V CDR1 and CDR2: SGHVS, FQNEAQ. CDR3 size: 15 residues. CDR3 sequence reads: CASSLSSGSADTQYF. CDR3 nucleotide sequence: TGTGCCAGCAGCTTGAGCAGCGGGAGTGCAGATACGCAGTATTTT.

The genes are TRBV27 and TRBJ1-2; D not resolved. The CDR3 is 15 residues long. Germline V CDR1 and CDR2: MNHEY, SMNVEV (reference sequence). Trimming shortened V by 2 bases and J by 4 bases, and 14 bases separated the two germline ends. CDR3 coding DNA: TGTGCCAGCAGTTTAACAGCCAGAAAGACCTATGGCTACACCTTC. Its translation: CASSLTARKTYGYTF.

The CDR3 region is CSAIRGSGNTIYF. In nucleotides, the CDR3 is TGCAGCGCTATAAGGGGCTCTGGAAACACCATATATTTT. This chain joins TRBV29-1 and TRBJ1-3; tentative D call: TRBD1 (5 bases). Germline V gene lookup returns CDR1 SQVTM and CDR2 ANQGSEA. The ends were cut back, 7 bases at V and 0 bases at J, with 10 bases in the middle. CDR3 size: 13 residues.

This clone was counted once. The chain employs TRBV10-2 and TRBJ2-7, with TRBD2 matching over 7 bases. This CDR3 contains 16 residues. Per germline, CDR1 WSHSY and CDR2 SAAADI. With V trimmed by 0 bases and J by 6 bases, 11 bases remained unmatched. CDR3 coding DNA: TGCGCCAGCAGTGAGTCGAATCTCCGACTAGCCGGCGAGCAGTACTTC. Amino acid sequence: CASSESNLRLAGEQYF.

The V and J genes are TRBV11-2 and TRBJ2-1, with 11 positions matching TRBD2. The CDR3 extends over 14 amino acids. Germline assignment: CDR1 SGHAT and CDR2 FQNNGV. Trimming cost V 4 bases and J 8 bases; bases outside gene matches: 4. For the CDR3, the DNA is TGTGCCAGCAGCTCTAGCGGGGGGAATTATGAGCAGTTCTTC. As protein: CASSSSGGNYEQFF.

V and J are TRBV19 and TRBJ2-2; 13 bases map to TRBD2. The CDR3 runs 16 residues. The germline gives CDR1 LNHDA, CDR2 SQIVND (reference sequence). V lost 6 bases, J lost 4 bases, and 5 bases stayed unmatched. The CDR3 nucleotides read TGTGCCAGTAGGAGGACTAGCGGGAGAGTCACCGGGGAGCTGTTTTTT. Translation: CASRRTSGRVTGELFF.

The V and J genes are TRBV27 and TRBJ1-2, with D hard to call. The V gene's germline CDR1 is MNHEY and CDR2 SMNVEV (reference sequence). Trimming removed 2 bases from V and 7 bases from J, with 20 bases in between. This CDR3 has 16 residues. The CDR3 bases are TGTGCCAGCAGTTTACTGGGCGGGTCAGTAACCCGTGGCTACACCTTC. Residues: CASSLLGGSVTRGYTF.

The chain has TRBV19 and TRBJ2-1; 15 positions agree with TRBD2. The junction had 5 bases not matched to a gene; V was cut back by 5 bases and J by 0 bases. Germline V lookup: CDR1 LNHDA, CDR2 SQIVND (reference sequence). CDR3 length equals 18 residues. The CDR3 spells CASSVGLAGGTSYNEQFF. Written as DNA, the CDR3 is TGTGCCAGTAGTGTAGGACTAGCGGGAGGGACCTCCTACAATGAGCAGTTCTTC.

This chain joins TRBV9 and TRBJ2-7; TRBD1 is a possible D gene (6 bases). V lost 2 bases and J 1 base, leaving 13 bases between the germline ends. The CDR3 spans 15 residues. The V gene's germline CDR1 is SGDLS and CDR2 YYNGEE. CDR3 region: CASSVSTGTSYEQYF. The CDR3 DNA follows: TGTGCCAGCAGCGTCTCCACAGGGACATCCTACGAGCAGTACTTC.

For this clone: The missing conserved phenylalanine or tryptophan at the end of this CDR3 makes a read error likely. This chain connects TRBV19 to TRBJ1-1, with TRBD1 identical over 8 bases. Trimming took 9 bases from V and 4 from J; bases not matched to a gene: 7. Germline loops: CDR1 LNHDA, CDR2 SQIVND (reference sequence). The CDR3 totals 13 residues. The CDR3 protein is CASTKTGGTEAFV. The CDR3 nucleotides read TGTGCCAGCACAAAAACAGGGGGCACTGAAGCTTTCGTT.

This rearrangement joins TRBV7-2 to TRBJ2-1, with D possibly being TRBD2 (5 bases). From germline, CDR1 is SGHTA and CDR2 FQGNSA. The CDR3 has 14 amino acids. The V and J ends lost 2 bases and 7 bases respectively, with 12 bases between them. The CDR3: CASSLRGRVNEQFF. The CDR3 bases are TGTGCCAGCAGCTTACGAGGGCGAGTAAATGAGCAGTTCTTC. Combining the CDR3 with reference TRBV7-2 and TRBJ2-1 gives the whole variable domain GAGVSQSPSNKVTEKGKDVELRCDPISGHTALYWYRQSLGQGLEFLIYFQGNSAPDKSGLPSDRFSAERTGGSVSTLTIQRTQQEDSAVYLCASSLRGRVNEQFFGPGTRLTVL.

In its sample, this clone was seen a few times. The V and J genes are TRBV6-1 and TRBJ1-1; 9 positions match TRBD1. The CDR3 covers 14 residues. Germline lookup yields CDR1 MNHNS and CDR2 SASEGT. The ends lost 6 bases at V and 5 bases at J; junction bases unmatched: 7. The CDR3 loop reads CASRTTGGLTEAFF. The CDR3 DNA is TGTGCCAGCAGAACGACAGGGGGATTGACTGAAGCTTTCTTT.

The rearrangement uses TRBV21-1 and TRBJ2-1; the table's D call of TRBD2 was not tested on the DNA. TRBV21-1 is assigned pseudogene status. The CDR3 sequence is 17 residues long. CDR3 in DNA: TGTGCCAGCAGCAAGAAGACTAGCGGGAGCTCCTACAATGAGCAGTTCTTC. It yields the protein CASSKKTSGSSYNEQFF.

The chain joins TRBV7-2 to TRBJ1-2; D remains unclear. Per the germline V gene, CDR1 is SGHTA and CDR2 is FQGNSA. The CDR3 extends over 14 amino acids. Trimming pared 4 bases from V and 2 bases from J, leaving 11 bases between. The CDR3 bases are TGTGCCAGCAGCTCCAGACTCCTGAACTATGGCTACACCTTC. This codes for CASSSRLLNYGYTF.

CDR3 sequence reads: CASSPLGGEQYF. The CDR3 DNA is TGTGCCAGCAGCCCCTTGGGAGGCGAGCAGTACTTC. J is TRBJ2-7 and V is TRBV14; D might be TRBD2 (6 bases). Germline V gives CDR1 SGHDN, CDR2 FVKESK. The CDR3 has 12 amino acids. With 4 bases removed from V and 6 bases from J, the gap between germline ends came to 10 bases. The full variable domain, rest sourced from reference TRBV14 and TRBJ2-7, is EAGVTQFPSHSVIEKGQTVTLRCDPISGHDNLYWYRRVMGKEIKFLLHFVKESKQDESGMPNNRFLAERTGGTYSTLKVQPAELEDSGVYFCASSPLGGEQYFGPGTRLTVT.

In its sample, this clone was seen once. V and J are TRBV7-2 and TRBJ2-7; D perhaps matches TRBD1 (6 bases). CDR3 length equals 16 residues. V was cut by 2 bases and J by 2 bases, with 16 bases left in between. Looked up from germline, CDR1 is SGHTA and CDR2 is FQGNSA. The CDR3 is CASSLSRQGWTYEQYF. CDR3 coding DNA: TGTGCCAGCAGCTTATCCCGCCAGGGGTGGACCTACGAGCAGTACTTC.

The chain recombines TRBV7-9 with TRBJ1-1, with D perhaps TRBD1 (5 bases). The CDR3 is made up of 13 amino acids. Deletions cut 8 bases from V and 1 base from J, with 11 bases between. Germline-derived CDR1 and CDR2 are SEHNR and FQNEAQ (reference sequence). The CDR3 protein is CASLGEGNTEAFF. The DNA for the CDR3 is TGTGCCAGCTTAGGGGAAGGGAACACTGAAGCTTTCTTT.

V and J are TRBV5-1 and TRBJ2-1; 11 bases agree with TRBD1. The junction had 7 bases not matched to a gene; V was cut back by 5 bases and J by 3 bases. The CDR3 loop spans 16 amino acids. The germline gives CDR1 SGHRS, CDR2 YFSETQ. Here the CDR3 DNA reads TGCGCCAGCAGTCCTGGACAGGGGGCCAACTACAATGAGCAGTTCTTC. Translating gives CASSPGQGANYNEQFF.

J is TRBJ2-3 and V is TRBV27; the D is unclear. Trimming removed 0 bases at V and 2 bases at J, with 6 bases between. The CDR3 runs 14 residues. Per the germline V gene, CDR1 is MNHEY and CDR2 is SMNVEV (reference sequence). The CDR3 region is CASSLSVYTDTQYF. The CDR3 DNA reads as TGTGCCAGCAGTTTATCCGTATACACAGATACGCAGTATTTT.

The chain is built from TRBV19 and TRBJ2-3; TRBD1 agrees at 8 bases. Germline V gives CDR1 LNHDA, CDR2 SQIVND (reference sequence). The CDR3 spans 15 residues. The ends lost 5 bases at V and 0 bases at J; junction bases unmatched: 4. This CDR3 reads CASSPWTGSTDTQYF. DNA of the CDR3: TGTGCCAGTAGTCCCTGGACAGGGAGCACAGATACGCAGTATTTT.